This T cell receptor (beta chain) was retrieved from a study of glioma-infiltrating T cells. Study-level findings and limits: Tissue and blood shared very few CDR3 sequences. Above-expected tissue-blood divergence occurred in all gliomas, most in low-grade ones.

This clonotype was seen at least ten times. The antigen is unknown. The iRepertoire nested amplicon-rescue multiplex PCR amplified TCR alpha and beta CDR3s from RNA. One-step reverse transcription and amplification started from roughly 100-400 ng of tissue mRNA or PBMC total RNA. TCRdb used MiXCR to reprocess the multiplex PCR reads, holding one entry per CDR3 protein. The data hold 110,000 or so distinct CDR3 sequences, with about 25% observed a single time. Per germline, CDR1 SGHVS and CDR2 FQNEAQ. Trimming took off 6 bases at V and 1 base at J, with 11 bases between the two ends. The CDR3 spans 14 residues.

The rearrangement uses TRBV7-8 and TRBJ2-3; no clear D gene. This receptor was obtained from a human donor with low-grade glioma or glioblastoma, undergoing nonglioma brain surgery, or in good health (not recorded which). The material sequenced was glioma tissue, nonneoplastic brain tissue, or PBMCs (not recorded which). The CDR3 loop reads CASSKTMGTDTQYF. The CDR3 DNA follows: TGTGCCAGCAGTAAAACGATGGGCACAGATACGCAGTATTTT.